This entry concerns a single TCR beta chain. This sample was included in a study of cytomegalovirus exposure and HLA in healthy donors. PCR used 60 Vbeta primers and 13 Jbeta primers. The repertoire was sequenced with immunoSEQ multiplex PCR; TCRdb's copy has only in-frame clones and lacks some. The repertoire holds some 180,000 clones, about 83% seen once, with approximately 1.6% in the top ten. Sequenced sample: PBMCs. The clonotype comes from a man aged 40-55 years in good health and CMV-seropositive.

DNA for the CDR3: TGTGCCAGCCGACAGGGGGCGAGAACTGAAGCTTTCTTT. This sequence encodes CASRQGARTEAFF. The rearrangement joins TRBV28 to TRBJ1-1, with 10 bases lining up with TRBD1. CDR1 and CDR2 from the germline V gene are MDHEN and SYDVKM. V trimming: 8 bases; J trimming: 5 bases; junction bases outside the gene matches: 5. This CDR3 is 13 amino acids long.